A single sample is the source of the 9 T cell receptor beta chains below, sequenced in a study of control samples from healthy donors and cancer patients. Data came from immunoSEQ multiplex PCR; TCRdb stores just in-frame clones and leaves some out. The data hold about 94,000 clones, with approximately 90% observed a single time. Sequencing was done on a sample of blood. The receptors were gathered from a woman younger than 35 in good health.

V gene TRBV5-6 combines with J gene TRBJ2-7; possibly TRBD2 for D (5 bases). The CDR3 has 12 amino acids. Looked up from germline, CDR1 is SGHDT and CDR2 is YYEEEE. The germline V and J ends were trimmed by 5 bases and 5 bases, with 11 bases remaining between them. CDR3 in DNA: TGTGCCAGCAGTGAGGGTGAAGACGAGCAGTACTTC. The encoded protein is CASSEGEDEQYF.

CDR3 in amino acids: CASSQDKGALAKNIQYF. In nucleotides, the CDR3 is TGTGCCAGCAGCCAAGACAAAGGAGCCCTAGCCAAAAACATTCAGTACTTC. The chain has TRBV3-1 (or the pseudogene TRBV3-2) and TRBJ2-4; D call uncertain. Germline loops: CDR1 LGHDT, CDR2 YNNKEL (reference sequence). The CDR3 covers 17 residues. Between the trimmed V and J ends, which lost 0 bases and 0 bases, there was a span of 12 bases.

The chain joins TRBV12-3 or TRBV12-4 to TRBJ1-1, with a weak D call TRBD1 (6 bases). CDR3 length equals 13 residues. V dropped 11 bases and J dropped 10 bases, with 23 bases sitting between them. The chain's CDR3 is CAVQEGGGYRAFF. CDR3 sequence (DNA): TGTGCCGTACAAGAGGGGGGAGGGTATCGAGCTTTCTTT.

The rearrangement joins TRBV29-1 to TRBJ1-4; unclear D gene. This CDR3 is 14 amino acids long. Germline CDR1 reads SQVTM; CDR2 reads ANQGSEA. V was trimmed by 7 bases and J by 8 bases, leaving 20 bases between them. In nucleotides, the CDR3 is TGCAGCGCTGGCCTGGGTCCGGGCCCCGAAAAACTGTTTTTT. Translation: CSAGLGPGPEKLFF.

The chain has TRBV7-9 and TRBJ1-2; perhaps TRBD1 as D (6 bases). Germline V gene data show CDR1 as SEHNR and CDR2 as FQNEAQ (reference sequence). V shed 2 bases and J shed 6 bases, with 10 bases lying between them. This CDR3 is 13 amino acids long. The CDR3 reads CASSLTGRDGYTF. The CDR3 DNA reads as TGTGCCAGCAGCTTAACAGGGCGGGATGGCTACACCTTC.

This clone appeared a single time. The chain carries TRBV5-1 and TRBJ2-7, with a tentative D call TRBD2 (6 bases). The V and J ends lost 0 bases and 0 bases respectively, with 7 bases between them. The CDR3 is 14 residues long. Per the germline V gene, CDR1 is SGHRS and CDR2 is YFSETQ. The CDR3 spells CASSLGRDSYEQYF. The CDR3 DNA follows: TGCGCCAGCAGCTTGGGGCGGGACTCCTACGAGCAGTACTTC.

The V call is TRBV5-1, the J call TRBJ2-5; D is unclear. The CDR3 is 14 amino acids. The germline gives CDR1 SGHRS, CDR2 YFSETQ. The germline V and J ends were trimmed by 2 bases and 5 bases, with 13 bases remaining between them. The CDR3: CASSFLGRGETQYF. The CDR3 DNA is TGCGCCAGCAGCTTCCTAGGACGCGGTGAGACCCAGTACTTC.

The genes are TRBV7-9 and TRBJ1-1, with 7 positions matching TRBD1. Germline values: CDR1 SEHNR, CDR2 FQNEAQ (reference sequence). This CDR3 comprises 14 residues. Trimming removed 5 bases from V and 5 bases from J; junction bases left unmatched: 8. CDR3 nucleotide sequence: TGTGCCAGCAGCCCTCAGGGGGAGCGAACTGAAGCTTTCTTT. Translation: CASSPQGERTEAFF.

The chain carries TRBV7-3 and TRBJ2-5; 9 bases are shared with TRBD2. Trimming took 6 bases from V and 3 from J; bases not matched to a gene: 11. Germline V lookup: CDR1 SGHTA, CDR2 FQGTGA. The CDR3 sequence is 16 residues long. The CDR3 DNA reads TGTGCCAGCAGGGCTACGGGGGCTAGCGGGGAAGAGACCCAGTACTTC. Translating it yields CASRATGASGEETQYF.